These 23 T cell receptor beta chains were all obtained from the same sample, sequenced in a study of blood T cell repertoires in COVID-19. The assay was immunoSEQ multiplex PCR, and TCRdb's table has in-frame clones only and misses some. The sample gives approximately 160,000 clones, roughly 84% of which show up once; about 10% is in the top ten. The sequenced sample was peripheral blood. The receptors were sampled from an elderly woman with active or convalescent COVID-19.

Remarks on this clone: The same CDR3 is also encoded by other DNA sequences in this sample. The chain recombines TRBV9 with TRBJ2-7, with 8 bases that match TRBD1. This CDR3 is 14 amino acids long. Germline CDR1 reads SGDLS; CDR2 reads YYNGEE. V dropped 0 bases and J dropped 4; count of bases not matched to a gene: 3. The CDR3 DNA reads TGTGCCAGCAGCGTAGCTCAGGGGGCGTACGAGCAGTACTTC. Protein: CASSVAQGAYEQYF.

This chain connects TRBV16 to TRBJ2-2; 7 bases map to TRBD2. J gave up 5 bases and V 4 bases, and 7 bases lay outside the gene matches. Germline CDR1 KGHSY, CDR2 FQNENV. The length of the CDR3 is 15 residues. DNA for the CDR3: TGTGCCAGCAGCCTGGGAGGGCCGGGAACCGGGGAGCTGTTTTTT. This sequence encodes CASSLGGPGTGELFF. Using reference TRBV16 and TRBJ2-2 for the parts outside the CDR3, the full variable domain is GEEVAQTPKHLVRGEGQKAKLYCAPIKGHSYVFWYQQVLKNEFKFLISFQNENVFDETGMPKERFSAKCLPNSPCSLEIQATKLEDSAVYFCASSLGGPGTGELFFGEGSRLTVL.

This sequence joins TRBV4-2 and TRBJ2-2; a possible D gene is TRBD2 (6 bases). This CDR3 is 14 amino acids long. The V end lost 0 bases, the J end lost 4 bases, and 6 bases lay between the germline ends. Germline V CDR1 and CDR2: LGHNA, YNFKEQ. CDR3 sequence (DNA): TGTGCCAGCAGCCAAGAGGAGGGCACCGGGGAGCTGTTTTTT. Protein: CASSQEEGTGELFF.

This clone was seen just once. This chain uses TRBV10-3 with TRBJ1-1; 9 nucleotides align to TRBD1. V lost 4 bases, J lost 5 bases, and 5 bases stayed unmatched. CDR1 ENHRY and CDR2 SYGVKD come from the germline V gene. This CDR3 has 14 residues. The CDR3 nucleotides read TGTGCCATCAGTGGACAGGACAGGGGTACTGAAGCTTTCTTT. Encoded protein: CAISGQDRGTEAFF.

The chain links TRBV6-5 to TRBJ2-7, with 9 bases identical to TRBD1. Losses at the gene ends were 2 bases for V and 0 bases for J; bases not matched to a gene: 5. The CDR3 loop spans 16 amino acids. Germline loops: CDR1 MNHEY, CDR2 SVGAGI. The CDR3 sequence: CASSYAGTGLSYEQYF. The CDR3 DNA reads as TGTGCCAGCAGTTACGCCGGGACAGGGCTCTCCTACGAGCAGTACTTC.

In DNA form, the CDR3 reads TGTGCCAGCAGAAATCAGGGGGCGCATGGCTACACCTTC. Residues: CASRNQGAHGYTF. The chain is built from TRBV5-4 and TRBJ1-2; 8 bases align to TRBD1. Germline trimming cut 5 bases from V and 6 bases from J; bases unmatched to any gene: 6. The CDR3 spans 13 residues. From germline, CDR1 is SGHNT and CDR2 YYREEE (reference sequence).

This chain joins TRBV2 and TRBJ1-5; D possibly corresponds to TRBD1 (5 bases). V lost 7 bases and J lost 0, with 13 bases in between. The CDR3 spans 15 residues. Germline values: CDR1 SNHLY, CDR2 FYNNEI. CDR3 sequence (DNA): TGTGCCAGCAATCCCCAGGGTAGTAGCAATCAGCCCCAGCATTTT. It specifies CASNPQGSSNQPQHF.

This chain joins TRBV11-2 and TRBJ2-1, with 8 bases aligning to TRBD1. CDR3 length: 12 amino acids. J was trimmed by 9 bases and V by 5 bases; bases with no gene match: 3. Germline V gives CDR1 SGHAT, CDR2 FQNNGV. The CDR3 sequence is CASSGQGFEQFF. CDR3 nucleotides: TGTGCCAGCAGCGGACAGGGCTTTGAGCAGTTCTTC.

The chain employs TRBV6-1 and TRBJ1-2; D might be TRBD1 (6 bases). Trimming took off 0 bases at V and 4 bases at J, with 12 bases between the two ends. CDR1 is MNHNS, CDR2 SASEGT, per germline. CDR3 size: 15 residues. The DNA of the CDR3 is TGTGCCAGCAGTGAAGCTGGGGGCAGTTCCTATGGCTACACCTTC. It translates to CASSEAGGSSYGYTF.

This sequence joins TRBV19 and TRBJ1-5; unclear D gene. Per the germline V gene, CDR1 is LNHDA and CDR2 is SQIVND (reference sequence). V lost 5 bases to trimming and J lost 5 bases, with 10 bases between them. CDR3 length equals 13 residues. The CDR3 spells CASSDRGDQPQHF. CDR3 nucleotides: TGTGCCAGTAGTGATCGGGGAGATCAGCCCCAGCATTTT. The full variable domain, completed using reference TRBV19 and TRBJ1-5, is DGGITQSPKYLFRKEGQNVTLSCEQNLNHDAMYWYRQDPGQGLRLIYYSQIVNDFQKGDIAEGYSVSREKKESFPLTVTSAQKNPTAFYLCASSDRGDQPQHFGDGTRLSIL.

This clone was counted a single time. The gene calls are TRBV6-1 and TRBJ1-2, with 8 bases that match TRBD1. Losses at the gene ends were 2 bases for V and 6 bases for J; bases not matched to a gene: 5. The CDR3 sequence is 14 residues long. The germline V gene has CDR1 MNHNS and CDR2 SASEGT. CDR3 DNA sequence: TGTGCCAGCAGTGAAAGGGCAGGGGGCCATGGCTACACCTTC. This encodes CASSERAGGHGYTF.

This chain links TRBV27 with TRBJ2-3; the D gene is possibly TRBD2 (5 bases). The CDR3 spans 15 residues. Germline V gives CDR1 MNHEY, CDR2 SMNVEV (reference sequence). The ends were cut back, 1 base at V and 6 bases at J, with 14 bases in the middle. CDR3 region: CASSLLYREKDTQYF. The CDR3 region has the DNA TGTGCCAGCAGTTTATTATATCGGGAAAAGGATACGCAGTATTTT.

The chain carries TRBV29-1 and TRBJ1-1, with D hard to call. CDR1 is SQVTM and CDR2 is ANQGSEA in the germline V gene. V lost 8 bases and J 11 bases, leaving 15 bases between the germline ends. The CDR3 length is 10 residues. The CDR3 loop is CSISEVSAFF. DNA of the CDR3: TGCAGCATCTCCGAGGTCTCGGCTTTCTTT.

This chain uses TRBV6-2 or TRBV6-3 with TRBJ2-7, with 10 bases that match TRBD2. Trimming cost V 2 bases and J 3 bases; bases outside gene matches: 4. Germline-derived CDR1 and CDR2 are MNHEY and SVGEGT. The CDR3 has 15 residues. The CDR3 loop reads CASSYPSGGDYEQYF. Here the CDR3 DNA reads TGTGCCAGCAGTTACCCGAGCGGGGGGGACTACGAGCAGTACTTC.

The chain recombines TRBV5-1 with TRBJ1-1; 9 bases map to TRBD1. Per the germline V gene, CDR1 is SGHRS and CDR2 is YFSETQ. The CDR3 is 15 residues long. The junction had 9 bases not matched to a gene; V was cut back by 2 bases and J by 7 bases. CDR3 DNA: TGCGCCAGCAGCTTACAGGGGGCAGTAACTAATGAAGCTTTCTTT. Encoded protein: CASSLQGAVTNEAFF.

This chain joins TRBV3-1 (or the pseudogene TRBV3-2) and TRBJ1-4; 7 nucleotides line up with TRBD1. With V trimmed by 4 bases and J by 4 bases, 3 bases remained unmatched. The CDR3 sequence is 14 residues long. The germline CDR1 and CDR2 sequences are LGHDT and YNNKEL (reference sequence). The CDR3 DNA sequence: TGTGCCAGCAGCCCGGGACAGCATAATGAAAAACTGTTTTTT. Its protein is CASSPGQHNEKLFF.

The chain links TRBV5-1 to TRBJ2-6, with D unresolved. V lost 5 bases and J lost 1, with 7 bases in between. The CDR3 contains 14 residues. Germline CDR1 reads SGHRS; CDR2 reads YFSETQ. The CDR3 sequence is CASSRTSGANVLTF. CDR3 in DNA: TGCGCCAGCAGTAGAACTTCTGGGGCCAACGTCCTGACTTTC.

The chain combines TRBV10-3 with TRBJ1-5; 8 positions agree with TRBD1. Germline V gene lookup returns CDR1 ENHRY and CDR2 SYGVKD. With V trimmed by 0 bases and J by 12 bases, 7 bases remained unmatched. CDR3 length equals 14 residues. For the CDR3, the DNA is TGTGCCATCAGTGAGTCGACAGGGGCGAGGGTCCAGCATTTT. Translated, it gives CAISESTGARVQHF.

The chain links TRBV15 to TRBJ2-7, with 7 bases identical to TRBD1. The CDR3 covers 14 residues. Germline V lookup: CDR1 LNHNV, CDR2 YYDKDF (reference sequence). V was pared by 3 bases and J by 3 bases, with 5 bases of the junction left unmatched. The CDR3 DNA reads TGTGCCACCAGCAGCGGTTGGGACAGCTACGAGCAGTACTTC. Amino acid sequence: CATSSGWDSYEQYF.

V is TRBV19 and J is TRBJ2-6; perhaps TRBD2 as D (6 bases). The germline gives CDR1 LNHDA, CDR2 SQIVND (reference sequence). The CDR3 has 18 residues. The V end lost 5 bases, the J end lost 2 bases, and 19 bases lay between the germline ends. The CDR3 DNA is TGTGCCAGTAGTGTGGGACTTCTCAGGTCCCCTGGGGCCAACGTCCTGACTTTC. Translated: CASSVGLLRSPGANVLTF.

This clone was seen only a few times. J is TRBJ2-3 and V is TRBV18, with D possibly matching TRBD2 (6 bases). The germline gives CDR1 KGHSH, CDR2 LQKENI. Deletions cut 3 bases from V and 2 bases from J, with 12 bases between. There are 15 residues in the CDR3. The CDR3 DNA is TGTGCCAGCTCACCGACCGGCGGGACCACAGATACGCAGTATTTT. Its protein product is CASSPTGGTTDTQYF. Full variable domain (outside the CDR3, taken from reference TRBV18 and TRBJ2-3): NAGVMQNPRHLVRRRGQEARLRCSPMKGHSHVYWYRQLPEEGLKFMVYLQKENIIDESGMPKERFSAEFPKEGPSILRIQQVVRGDSAAYFCASSPTGGTTDTQYFGPGTRLTVL.

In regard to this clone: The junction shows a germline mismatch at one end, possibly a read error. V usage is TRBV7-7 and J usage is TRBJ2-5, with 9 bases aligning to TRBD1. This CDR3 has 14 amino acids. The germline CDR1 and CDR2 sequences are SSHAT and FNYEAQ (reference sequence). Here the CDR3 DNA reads TGTGCTAGCAGCCCCGGACAGGGGTACGAGACCCAGTACTTC. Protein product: CASSPGQGYETQYF.

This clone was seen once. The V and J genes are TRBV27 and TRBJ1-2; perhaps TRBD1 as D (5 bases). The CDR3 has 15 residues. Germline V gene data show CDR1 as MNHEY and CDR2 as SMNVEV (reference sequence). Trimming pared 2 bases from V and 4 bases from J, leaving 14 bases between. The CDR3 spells CASSLRGGWGYGYTF. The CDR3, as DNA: TGTGCCAGCAGTTTAAGGGGAGGTTGGGGCTATGGCTACACCTTC.